Sequencing of this TCR beta chain was carried out in a study of shared clonotypes between healthy human individuals. In regard to this clone: Its antigen is unidentified.

Data came from immunoSEQ multiplex PCR; TCRdb stores just in-frame clones and leaves some out. This repertoire shows more than 2,000,000 clones, around 94% found once; its top ten account for over 0.12%. Points from the study as a whole: Sampling involved blood alone; tissue repertoires likely differ. Richness estimates generally favored naive over memory subsets.

This CDR3 is built from 18 residues. Germline lookup yields CDR1 PRHDT and CDR2 FYEKMQ (reference sequence). Trimming stripped 1 base from V and 0 bases from J, with 13 bases between. The clonotype originates from a young man in good health. Sequenced sample: naive CD4+ T cells sorted from blood. Subset defined: CD45RA+ positively selected. This chain joins TRBV13 and TRBJ2-6; D uncertain. CDR3 loop: CASSLVQRLRSGANVLTF. Written as DNA, the CDR3 is TGTGCCAGCAGCTTAGTTCAAAGGCTCCGCTCTGGGGCCAACGTCCTGACTTTC.